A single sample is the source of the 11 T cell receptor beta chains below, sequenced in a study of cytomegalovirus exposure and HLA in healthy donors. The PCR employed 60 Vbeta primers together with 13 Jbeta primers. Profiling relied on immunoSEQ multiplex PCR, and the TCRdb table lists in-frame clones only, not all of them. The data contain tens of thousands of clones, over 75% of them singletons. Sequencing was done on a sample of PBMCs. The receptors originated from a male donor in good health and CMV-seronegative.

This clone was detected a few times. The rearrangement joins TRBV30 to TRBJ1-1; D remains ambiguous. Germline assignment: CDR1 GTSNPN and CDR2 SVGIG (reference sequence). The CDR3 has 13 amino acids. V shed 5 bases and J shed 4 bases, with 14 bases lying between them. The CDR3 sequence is CAWRLSSATEAFF. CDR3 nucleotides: TGTGCCTGGCGCCTTTCCAGCGCCACTGAAGCTTTCTTT.

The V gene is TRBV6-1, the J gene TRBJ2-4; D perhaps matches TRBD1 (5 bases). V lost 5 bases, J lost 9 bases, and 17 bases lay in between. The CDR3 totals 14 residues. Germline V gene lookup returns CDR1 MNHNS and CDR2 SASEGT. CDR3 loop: CASSPGPRGSIQYF. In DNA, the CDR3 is TGTGCCAGCAGTCCGGGTCCTAGGGGAAGCATTCAGTACTTC.

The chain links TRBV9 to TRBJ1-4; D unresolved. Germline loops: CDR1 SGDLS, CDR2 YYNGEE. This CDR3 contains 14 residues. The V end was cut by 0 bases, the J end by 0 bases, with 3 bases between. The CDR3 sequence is CASSVAATNEKLFF. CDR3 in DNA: TGTGCCAGCAGCGTAGCCGCAACTAATGAAAAACTGTTTTTT.

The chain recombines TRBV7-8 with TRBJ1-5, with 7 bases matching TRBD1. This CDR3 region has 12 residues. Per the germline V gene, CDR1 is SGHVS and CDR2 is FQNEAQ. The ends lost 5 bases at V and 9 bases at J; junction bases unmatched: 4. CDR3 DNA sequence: TGTGCCAGCAGCAAGGACAGGTCGCCCCAGCATTTT. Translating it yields CASSKDRSPQHF. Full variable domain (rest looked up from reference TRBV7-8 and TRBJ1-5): GAGVSQSPRYKVAKRGQDVALRCDPISGHVSLFWYQQALGQGPEFLTYFQNEAQLDKSGLPSDRFFAERPEGSVSTLKIQRTQQEDSAVYLCASSKDRSPQHFGDGTRLSIL.

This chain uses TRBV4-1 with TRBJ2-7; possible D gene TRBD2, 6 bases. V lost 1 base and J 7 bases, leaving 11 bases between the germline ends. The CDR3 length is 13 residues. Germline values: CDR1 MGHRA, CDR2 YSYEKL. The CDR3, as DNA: TGCGCCAGCAGCCAAGTTCCGGGGGTTGAGCAGTACTTC. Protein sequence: CASSQVPGVEQYF.

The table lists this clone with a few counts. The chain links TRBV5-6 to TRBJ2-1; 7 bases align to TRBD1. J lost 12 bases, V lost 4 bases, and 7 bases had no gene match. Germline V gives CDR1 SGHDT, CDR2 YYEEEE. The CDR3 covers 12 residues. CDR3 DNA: TGTGCCAGCAGCAGAGACAGGGCGGCGCAGTTCTTC. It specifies CASSRDRAAQFF.

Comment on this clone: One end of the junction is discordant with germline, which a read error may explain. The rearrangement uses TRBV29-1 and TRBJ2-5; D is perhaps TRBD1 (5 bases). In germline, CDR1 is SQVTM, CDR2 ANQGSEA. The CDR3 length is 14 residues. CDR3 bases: TGCGGCGTTGTTGTATCAGGGATCCAAGAGACCCAGTACTTC. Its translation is CGVVVSGIQETQYF.

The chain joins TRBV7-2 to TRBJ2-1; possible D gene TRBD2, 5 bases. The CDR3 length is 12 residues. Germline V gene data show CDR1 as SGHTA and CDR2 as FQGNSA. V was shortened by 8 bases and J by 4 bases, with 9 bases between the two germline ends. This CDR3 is CASQRGYNEQFF. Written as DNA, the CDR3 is TGTGCCAGCCAAAGAGGGTACAATGAGCAGTTCTTC.

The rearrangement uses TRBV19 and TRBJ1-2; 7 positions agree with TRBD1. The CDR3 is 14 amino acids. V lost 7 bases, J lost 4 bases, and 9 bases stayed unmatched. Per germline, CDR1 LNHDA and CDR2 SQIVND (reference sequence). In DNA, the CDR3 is TGTGCCAGTACCCCGACAGGGCTAGTCTATGGCTACACCTTC. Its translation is CASTPTGLVYGYTF. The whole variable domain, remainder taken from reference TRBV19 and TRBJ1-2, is DGGITQSPKYLFRKEGQNVTLSCEQNLNHDAMYWYRQDPGQGLRLIYYSQIVNDFQKGDIAEGYSVSREKKESFPLTVTSAQKNPTAFYLCASTPTGLVYGYTFGSGTRLTVV.

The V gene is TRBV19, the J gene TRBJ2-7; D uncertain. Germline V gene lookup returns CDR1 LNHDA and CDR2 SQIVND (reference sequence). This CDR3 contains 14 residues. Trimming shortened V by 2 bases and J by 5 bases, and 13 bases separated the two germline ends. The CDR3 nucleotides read TGTGCCAGTAGTATATCGGGTTCTGCGGACGAGCAGTACTTC. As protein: CASSISGSADEQYF.

CDR3 coding DNA: TGTGCCAGCAGCCCAATCACTCAGGGGACCGGGGAGCTGTTTTTT. Its protein product is CASSPITQGTGELFF. The J gene is TRBJ2-2, the V gene TRBV7-9; perhaps TRBD1 as D (6 bases). The CDR3 covers 15 residues. Germline CDR1 reads SEHNR; CDR2 reads FQNEAQ (reference sequence). Between the trimmed V and J ends, which lost 5 bases and 5 bases, there was a span of 15 bases.